This T cell receptor (beta chain) stems from a study of blood T cell repertoires in COVID-19. V gave up 5 bases and J gave up 6 bases, with 6 bases separating them. The CDR3 loop spans 11 amino acids. In germline, CDR1 is MDHEN, CDR2 SYDVKM. This table comes from immunoSEQ multiplex PCR, and its TCRdb copy is limited to in-frame clones, with some not included. The sample lists some 50,000 clones; around 90% were seen once. This clonotype was sampled from a man aged 50-59 years with active COVID-19. The J gene is TRBJ2-3, the V gene TRBV28; D remains unclear. The material sequenced was peripheral blood. DNA for the CDR3: TGTGCCAGCAGTCCCCGGGATACGCAGTATTTT. It yields the protein CASSPRDTQYF.